This TCR beta chain was captured in a study of cytomegalovirus exposure and HLA in healthy donors. The V and J ends lost 5 bases and 11 bases, in that order; junction bases with no gene match: 4. CDR1 is DFQATT and CDR2 is SNEGSKA in the germline V gene (reference sequence). CDR3 size: 10 residues. This PCR relied on a set of 60 Vbeta primers and 13 Jbeta primers. The method was immunoSEQ multiplex PCR; TCRdb's version includes in-frame clones alone and lacks a portion of them. The table includes more than 150,000 clones, 75% to 90% detected once. This TCR was recovered from a man between 18 and 29 years old in good health and CMV-seropositive. The chain has TRBV20-1 and TRBJ1-1, with TRBD1 matching over 8 bases. The sample taken for sequencing was PBMCs. In DNA form, the CDR3 reads TGCAGTGCTCAGGGGGCCTGGGCTTTCTTT. Translating gives CSAQGAWAFF.